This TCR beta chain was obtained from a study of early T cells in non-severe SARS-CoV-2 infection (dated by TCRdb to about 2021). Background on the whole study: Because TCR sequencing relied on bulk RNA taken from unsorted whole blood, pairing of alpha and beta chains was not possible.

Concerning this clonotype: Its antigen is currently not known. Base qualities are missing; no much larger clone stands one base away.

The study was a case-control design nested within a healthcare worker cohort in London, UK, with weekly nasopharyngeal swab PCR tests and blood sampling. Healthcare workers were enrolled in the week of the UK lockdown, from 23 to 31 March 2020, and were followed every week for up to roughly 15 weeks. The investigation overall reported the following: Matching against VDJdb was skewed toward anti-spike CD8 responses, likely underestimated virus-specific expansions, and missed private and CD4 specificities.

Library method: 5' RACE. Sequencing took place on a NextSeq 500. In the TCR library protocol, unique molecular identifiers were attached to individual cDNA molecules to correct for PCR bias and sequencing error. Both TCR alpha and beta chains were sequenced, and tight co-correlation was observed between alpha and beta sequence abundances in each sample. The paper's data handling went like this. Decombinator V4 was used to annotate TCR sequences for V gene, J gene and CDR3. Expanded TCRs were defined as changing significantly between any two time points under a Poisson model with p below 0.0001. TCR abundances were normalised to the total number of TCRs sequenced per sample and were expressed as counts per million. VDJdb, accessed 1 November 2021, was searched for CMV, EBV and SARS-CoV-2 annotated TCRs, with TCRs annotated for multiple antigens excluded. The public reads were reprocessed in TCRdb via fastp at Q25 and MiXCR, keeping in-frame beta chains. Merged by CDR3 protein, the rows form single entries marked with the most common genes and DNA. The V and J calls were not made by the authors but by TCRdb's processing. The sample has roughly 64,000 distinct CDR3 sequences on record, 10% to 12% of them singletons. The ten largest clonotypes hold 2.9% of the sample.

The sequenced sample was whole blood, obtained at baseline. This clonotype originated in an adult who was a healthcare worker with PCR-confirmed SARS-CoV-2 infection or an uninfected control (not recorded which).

The DNA sequence is as follows: TGTGCCAGCAGTACAAAACAGAGGAGCGAGACCCAGTACTTC. It is translated as CASSTKQRSETQYF. The sequence is built from TRBV6-5 and TRBJ2-5; no confident D gene assignment can be made. CDR1 is given as MNHEY and CDR2 as SVGAGI, both from the germline V gene. V was cut back by 5 bases and J by 5 bases, leaving a gap of 15 bases between them. The CDR3 sequence holds 14 residues, the cysteine and phenylalanine included. The only DNA kept is the CDR3, 42 bases in frame from the first base.